This T cell receptor (beta chain) was found in a study of OX40 agonist ivuxolimab in advanced cancers. The repertoire was sequenced with immunoSEQ multiplex PCR; TCRdb's copy has only in-frame clones and lacks some. The profile shows tens of thousands of clones, approximately 83% of them singletons. Germline CDR1 reads KGHSH; CDR2 reads LQKENI. The CDR3 runs 15 residues. The V and J ends lost 6 bases and 5 bases respectively, with 18 bases between them. The chain recombines TRBV18 with TRBJ2-3; no definite D call. Here the sequenced sample was CD4+ or CD8+ T cells sorted from blood, taken in a trial of the OX40 agonist ivuxolimab. The clonotype was recovered from an adult with an advanced solid tumor such as melanoma, head and neck, liver or kidney cancer. CDR3 region: CASSQRQGVVDTQYF. CDR3 nucleotides: TGTGCCAGCTCGCAACGACAAGGTGTAGTAGATACGCAGTATTTT.